What follows are 27 T cell receptor beta chains derived from one specimen sequenced in a study of T-cell memory formation after mild COVID-19. Via MiXCR, TCRdb re-called the 5' RACE reads, giving one row per CDR3 protein. The table has 110,000 to 150,000 distinct CDR3 sequences, around 15% seen once. Sequencing was performed on PBMCs or a T cell subset sorted from them (not recorded which). The receptors shown here come from an adult woman who had mild COVID-19 (a few samples of this study predate the infection). Cell type and time point are not known.

This clonotype was recorded a few times. This chain connects TRBV27 to TRBJ2-7; 9 bases are shared with TRBD1. There are 15 residues in the CDR3. Per the germline V gene, CDR1 is MNHEY and CDR2 is SMNVEV (reference sequence). J lost 2 bases, V lost 0 bases, and 2 bases had no gene match. The CDR3 nucleotides are TGTGCCAGCAGTTTATCGGGACAGGGTCCCTACGAGCAGTACTTC. Translation gives CASSLSGQGPYEQYF.

There are a few counts of this clonotype. This chain links TRBV6-1 with TRBJ2-3, with D maybe TRBD1 (5 bases). The CDR3 has 13 amino acids. Trimming removed 7 bases from V and 3 bases from J, with 11 bases in between. Germline values: CDR1 MNHNS, CDR2 SASEGT. CDR3 region: CASKQDPTDTQYF. CDR3 bases: TGTGCCAGCAAACAGGACCCAACAGATACGCAGTATTTT.

This clonotype was observed a few times. The V and J genes are TRBV12-3 or TRBV12-4 and TRBJ2-7; 8 positions match TRBD2. The CDR3 spans 19 residues. Unmatched junction bases numbered 18, after V lost 1 base and J lost 4 bases. The CDR3 DNA sequence: TGTGCCAGCAGTTTAGGTAGGCTCAGACAGCGGGAGAGGTTATACGAGCAGTACTTC. It translates to CASSLGRLRQRERLYEQYF.

The rearrangement uses TRBV19 and TRBJ2-1; 7 bases agree with TRBD2. The CDR3 runs 15 residues. CDR1 LNHDA and CDR2 SQIVND come from the germline V gene (reference sequence). The junction had 9 bases not matched to a gene; V was cut back by 2 bases and J by 8 bases. DNA for the CDR3: TGTGCCAGTAGTATACCCTGGGGGGGTAGGGATGAGCAGTTCTTC. Translated, it gives CASSIPWGGRDEQFF.

This clonotype was observed at least ten times. The V call is TRBV27, the J call TRBJ1-1; D perhaps matches TRBD1 (6 bases). Germline CDR1 reads MNHEY; CDR2 reads SMNVEV (reference sequence). Trimming shortened V by 3 bases and J by 10 bases, and 18 bases separated the two germline ends. The CDR3 loop spans 14 amino acids. The CDR3 sequence is CASSFAGQLLVAFF. For the CDR3, the DNA is TGTGCCAGCAGTTTCGCTGGACAGTTACTGGTAGCTTTCTTT.

The rearrangement links TRBV5-6 to TRBJ2-5, with unresolved D. Germline values: CDR1 SGHDT, CDR2 YYEEEE. The CDR3 extends over 11 amino acids. V lost 0 bases and J lost 5, with 2 bases in between. For the CDR3, the DNA is TGTGCCAGCAGCTTGGTGGAGACCCAGTACTTC. It yields the protein CASSLVETQYF.

CDR3: CASSPQTTRDTDTQYF. The CDR3 DNA is TGTGCCAGCAGCCCCCAGACCACCCGAGACACAGATACGCAGTATTTT. The chain employs TRBV7-9 and TRBJ2-3; no reliable D call. The germline gives CDR1 SEHNR, CDR2 FQNEAQ (reference sequence). The V end was cut by 5 bases, the J end by 2 bases, with 17 bases between. This CDR3 contains 16 residues.

Only a few counts were recorded for this clonotype. This chain links TRBV27 with TRBJ2-5; D may be TRBD2 (6 bases). The germline V gene encodes CDR1 MNHEY and CDR2 SMNVEV (reference sequence). Trimming cost V 3 bases and J 2 bases, with 13 bases left between them. The CDR3 runs to 15 residues. CDR3: CASSFAGNPQETQYF. DNA for the CDR3: TGTGCCAGCAGTTTCGCGGGAAACCCTCAAGAGACCCAGTACTTC.

Only a few counts were recorded for this clonotype. The rearrangement uses TRBV3-1 and TRBJ2-6; a possible D gene is TRBD1 (5 bases). Trimming took off 5 bases at V and 0 bases at J, with 17 bases between the two ends. In germline, CDR1 is LGHDT, CDR2 YNNKEL (reference sequence). The CDR3 consists of 18 residues. CDR3 DNA sequence: TGTGCCAGCAGCTCACAGGTCATCAGACTCTCTGGGGCCAACGTCCTGACTTTC. Protein product: CASSSQVIRLSGANVLTF.

This clonotype was seen more than once but under ten times. This chain joins TRBV12-3 or TRBV12-4 and TRBJ2-2; D possibly corresponds to TRBD2 (6 bases). CDR3 length: 15 residues. Trimming removed 8 bases from V and 6 bases from J, with 19 bases in between. The chain's CDR3 is CASGPWTGVAGELFF. The CDR3 nucleotides read TGTGCCAGCGGCCCCTGGACGGGGGTGGCCGGGGAGCTGTTTTTT.

J is TRBJ2-3 and V is TRBV14; TRBD2 aligns across 11 bases. J lost 0 bases, V lost 4 bases, and 3 bases had no gene match. Germline lookup yields CDR1 SGHDN and CDR2 FVKESK. CDR3 size: 16 residues. CDR3 loop: CASSPIAGGSTDTQYF. The CDR3 nucleotides are TGTGCCAGCAGCCCCATAGCGGGGGGGAGCACAGATACGCAGTATTTT.

This clonotype was counted only a few times. CDR3: CASSLVGAGTEAFF. In DNA, the CDR3 is TGTGCCAGCAGCTTGGTGGGTGCCGGCACTGAAGCTTTCTTT. The chain is built from TRBV5-6 and TRBJ1-1; D gene uncertain. The V end lost 0 bases, the J end lost 4 bases, and 10 bases lay between the germline ends. This CDR3 comprises 14 residues. CDR1 is SGHDT and CDR2 is YYEEEE in the germline V gene.

This clonotype has just a few counts. This chain uses TRBV12-3 or TRBV12-4 with TRBJ2-3, with 7 bases matching TRBD1. Germline trimming cut 6 bases from V and 4 bases from J; bases unmatched to any gene: 13. The CDR3 contains 16 residues. For the CDR3, the DNA is TGTGCCAGCAGACCCTTAGGACAGGCCCTCCCAGATACGCAGTATTTT. Residues: CASRPLGQALPDTQYF.

The chain recombines TRBV5-1 with TRBJ1-6; tentative D call: TRBD1 (5 bases). CDR1 and CDR2 from the germline V gene are SGHRS and YFSETQ. Trimming removed 3 bases at V and 6 bases at J, with 10 bases between. This CDR3 comprises 14 residues. CDR3 residues: CASSSGDGNSPLHF. In DNA, the CDR3 is TGCGCCAGCAGCTCGGGGGACGGTAATTCACCCCTCCACTTT.

This clonotype was detected only a few times. The CDR3 DNA is TGTGCCAGCAGTTACGGACAGGGCAAGGACTATGGCTACACCTTC. Its translation is CASSYGQGKDYGYTF. This chain connects TRBV6-5 to TRBJ1-2, with TRBD1 matching 8 bases. This CDR3 region has 15 residues. Per germline, CDR1 MNHEY and CDR2 SVGAGI. V shed 2 bases, J shed 3 bases, and the junction held 5 bases outside the gene matches.

The table lists this clonotype with a few counts. The chain has TRBV4-1 and TRBJ2-1; the match to TRBD2 covers 10 bases. The CDR3 has 15 residues. Germline V gives CDR1 MGHRA, CDR2 YSYEKL. The V gene end was trimmed by 1 base and the J gene end by 9 bases; junction bases not matched to a gene: 6. Written as DNA, the CDR3 is TGCGCCAGCAGCCAAGTCGTACTAGCGGGGAGTGAGCAGTTCTTC. Its protein is CASSQVVLAGSEQFF.

The chain couples TRBV3-1 to TRBJ1-1, with D maybe TRBD1 (5 bases). Germline CDR1 LGHDT, CDR2 YNNKEL (reference sequence). Trimming removed 3 bases from V and 5 bases from J, with 28 bases in between. The CDR3 totals 19 residues. The CDR3 DNA reads as TGTGCCAGCAGCCACAACCCAGGGACGGTAATAGGCGGGGTAACTGAAGCTTTCTTT. It translates to CASSHNPGTVIGGVTEAFF.

The chain uses TRBV7-9 and TRBJ1-1; tentative D call: TRBD1 (5 bases). The CDR3 sequence is 14 residues long. V lost 8 bases and J 1 base, leaving 14 bases between the germline ends. Germline assignment: CDR1 SEHNR and CDR2 FQNEAQ (reference sequence). Here the CDR3 reads CASLTLGQNTEAFF. In DNA, the CDR3 is TGTGCCAGCCTTACACTTGGACAGAACACTGAAGCTTTCTTT.

The rearrangement joins TRBV7-6 to TRBJ1-4; 9 bases line up with TRBD1. The CDR3 has 15 amino acids. Germline V gives CDR1 SGHVS, CDR2 FNYEAQ. Trimming took 5 bases from V and 8 from J; bases not matched to a gene: 9. The CDR3 DNA reads TGTGCCAGCAGCCTCGGGACAGGGAAAGGCGAAAAACTGTTTTTT. Its translation: CASSLGTGKGEKLFF.

V gene TRBV9 combines with J gene TRBJ2-7; D uncertain. CDR3 length: 14 amino acids. Germline assignment: CDR1 SGDLS and CDR2 YYNGEE. V gave up 0 bases and J gave up 0 bases, with 7 bases separating them. The CDR3 DNA reads TGTGCCAGCAGCGTAGACAGCTCCTCCTACGAGCAGTACTTC. Translating it yields CASSVDSSSYEQYF.

This clonotype was counted only a few times. The CDR3 DNA reads TGTGCCAGCATGAGGAACACCGGGGAGCTGTTTTTT. Protein sequence: CASMRNTGELFF. This chain joins TRBV7-9 and TRBJ2-2, with D uncertain. Trimming pared 7 bases from V and 1 base from J, leaving 4 bases between. The CDR3 sequence is 12 residues long. The germline gives CDR1 SEHNR, CDR2 FQNEAQ (reference sequence).

The genes are TRBV29-1 and TRBJ2-7; the match to TRBD1 covers 7 bases. Unmatched junction bases numbered 4, after V lost 3 bases and J lost 2 bases. This CDR3 contains 13 residues. Germline assignment: CDR1 SQVTM and CDR2 ANQGSEA. DNA for the CDR3: TGCAGCGTTGACGTGCAGGGGGCCTACGAGCAGTACTTC. Translated: CSVDVQGAYEQYF.

The sample holds a few counts of this clonotype. The chain employs TRBV7-9 and TRBJ2-5, with TRBD1 as a possible D gene (6 bases). The CDR3 extends over 14 amino acids. With 3 bases removed from V and 5 bases from J, the gap between germline ends came to 13 bases. Germline CDR1 SEHNR, CDR2 FQNEAQ (reference sequence). The CDR3 coding sequence is TGTGCCAGCAGCTTTACAGGGATGTGGGAGACCCAGTACTTC. Its protein is CASSFTGMWETQYF.

This clonotype has just a few counts. The CDR3 sequence: CSVEAAGAWVEQFF. CDR3 nucleotides: TGCAGCGTTGAAGCCGCGGGGGCATGGGTTGAGCAGTTCTTC. The J gene is TRBJ2-1, the V gene TRBV29-1; D possibly corresponds to TRBD2 (7 bases). CDR3 length equals 14 residues. Trimming took 1 base from V and 9 from J, leaving 16 bases between them. Germline V gene sequence: CDR1 SQVTM, CDR2 ANQGSEA.

This clonotype was detected only a few times. The rearrangement links TRBV24-1 to TRBJ1-5, with D perhaps TRBD1 (5 bases). The germline CDR1 and CDR2 sequences are KGHDR and SFDVKD. The CDR3 is 14 amino acids. The V gene lost 3 bases and the J gene lost 4 bases, with 9 bases spanning the gap. The CDR3: CATSDRSGNQPQHF. For the CDR3, the DNA is TGTGCCACCAGTGATAGGTCAGGGAATCAGCCCCAGCATTTT.

This clonotype occurred many times. The chain uses TRBV12-3 or TRBV12-4 and TRBJ2-5; D is uncertain. CDR3 size: 14 residues. V lost 8 bases and J 2 bases, leaving 15 bases between the germline ends. This CDR3 reads CASRSTSKQETQYF. CDR3 nucleotide sequence: TGTGCCAGCCGATCCACTTCCAAACAAGAGACCCAGTACTTC.

This clonotype has only a few counts. This rearrangement joins TRBV29-1 to TRBJ1-2; a possible D gene is TRBD1 (6 bases). CDR1 SQVTM and CDR2 ANQGSEA come from the germline V gene. Between the trimmed V and J ends, which lost 6 bases and 6 bases, there was a span of 14 bases. The CDR3 sequence is 12 residues long. The CDR3 coding sequence is TGCAGCGTCCCGGGAAGGGGGAATGGCTACACCTTC. Its translation: CSVPGRGNGYTF.